The 8 T cell receptor beta chains below all came from one sample that was sequenced in a study of CD8+CD57+ T cells in acquired aplastic anemia (dated by TCRdb to between 2017 and 2018). Sequencer: Illumina HiSeq 2000. TCR beta VDJ combination and CDR3 sequence profiling used genomic DNA as the template. Using fastp trimming at Q25 and MiXCR clonotype assembly, TCRdb reanalyzed the public sequencing data and kept in-frame beta chains. Identical CDR3 proteins give one entry, which carries the most common genes and DNA. This sample gives some 130,000 distinct CDR3 sequences in total; 48% of them show up just once. Of the sample, roughly 2.5% is held by the ten largest clones. Sequenced: sorted CD4+, CD8+, or CD8+CD57+ T cells (not recorded which) from PBMCs. The receptors were sampled from a human donor in good health, serving as a control.

CDR3 loop: CASSLRRRETQYF. CDR3 DNA sequence: TGTGCCAGCAGCTTGAGGCGTCGGGAGACCCAGTACTTC. The V call is TRBV7-2, the J call TRBJ2-5; no definite D call. V was pared by 3 bases and J by 5 bases, with 10 bases between. Germline V gives CDR1 SGHTA, CDR2 FQGNSA. This CDR3 comprises 13 residues. Full variable domain (remainder filled in from reference TRBV7-2 and TRBJ2-5): GAGVSQSPSNKVTEKGKDVELRCDPISGHTALYWYRQSLGQGLEFLIYFQGNSAPDKSGLPSDRFSAERTGGSVSTLTIQRTQQEDSAVYLCASSLRRRETQYFGPGTRLLVL.

The genes are TRBV10-1 and TRBJ1-2, with no clear D. Trimming shortened V by 6 bases and J by 4 bases, and 12 bases separated the two germline ends. Germline V gene data show CDR1 as WNHNN and CDR2 as SYGVQD (reference sequence). The CDR3 runs 13 residues. CDR3 loop: CASSPIEPYGYTF. As DNA, the CDR3 is TGCGCCAGCAGCCCCATAGAGCCCTATGGCTACACCTTC.

This clonotype was picked up a small number of times. A much larger clone lies a single base off, so this may be a read error. The gene calls are TRBV2 and TRBJ2-7; TRBD2 might be the D (6 bases). From germline, CDR1 is SNHLY and CDR2 FYNNEI. The CDR3 is 14 amino acids. The CDR3 sequence: CASGSRGTHYDQYF. CDR3 nucleotide sequence: TGTGCAAGCGGGTCCCGGGGGACCCACTACGATCAGTACTTC.

This clonotype was seen a single time. A much larger clone differs from this one at a single base, so this may be a read error. The rearrangement uses TRBV5-5 and TRBJ1-4; possible D gene TRBD1, 6 bases. Per the germline V gene, CDR1 is SGHKS and CDR2 is YYEKEE (reference sequence). CDR3 length: 14 residues. In nucleotides, the CDR3 is TGTGCCAGCAGCCCAGGGGAGACTAATGAAGAACTGTTTTTT. It specifies CASSPGETNEELFF.

This clonotype has ten or more counts. Given the absence of the conserved phenylalanine or tryptophan at the CDR3 end, a read error is likely. V usage is TRBV10-3 and J usage is TRBJ1-2; D may be TRBD1 (5 bases). Germline lookup yields CDR1 ENHRY and CDR2 SYGVKD. The CDR3 contains 15 residues. V lost 0 bases and J 4 bases, leaving 12 bases between the germline ends. CDR3 amino acids: CAISESARQSYGYTV. The CDR3 coding sequence is TGTGCCATCAGTGAGTCGGCGCGACAGAGCTATGGCTACACCGTC.

The chain joins TRBV19 to TRBJ1-6, with D unclear. V was cut by 5 bases and J by 10 bases, with 9 bases left in between. Germline assignment: CDR1 LNHDA and CDR2 SQIVND (reference sequence). CDR3 length equals 12 residues. CDR3 bases: TGTGCCAGTAGTGGGCCTGGCTCACCCCTCCACTTT. Its translation: CASSGPGSPLHF.

The V call is TRBV7-9, the J call TRBJ1-6; 8 positions match TRBD1. This CDR3 spans 15 amino acids. Germline V gives CDR1 SEHNR, CDR2 FQNEAQ (reference sequence). V shed 7 bases, J shed 3 bases, and the junction held 5 bases outside the gene matches. The CDR3 bases are TGTGCCAGCACCCTCGGACAGGGCTATAATTCACCCCTCCACTTT. Its protein product is CASTLGQGYNSPLHF.

This clonotype was seen ten or more times. CDR3 nucleotide sequence: TGTGCCAGCAGCTCAACAAGCAATCAGCCCCAGCATTTT. Translation gives CASSSTSNQPQHF. The chain is built from TRBV6-2 or TRBV6-3 and TRBJ1-5; no clear D gene. This CDR3 spans 13 amino acids. The V gene's germline CDR1 is MNHEY and CDR2 SVGEGT. The ends were cut back, 6 bases at V and 1 base at J, with 7 bases in the middle.